The clone carrying this T cell receptor (beta chain) was counted many times. Its antigen is not identified. Molecular barcoding with unique molecular identifiers was used for the TCRbeta library. TCRdb re-analysed the PCR reads in MiXCR, keeping a single row per CDR3 protein. Of a few hundred thousand distinct CDR3 sequences in the sample, 11% were seen once. The sample belongs to a study of T-cell reconstitution after alpha-beta-depleted transplantation in children. Overall study results and limits: Expanded graft clones numbering several hundred reportedly gave rise to alpha-beta T cells about two months after transplant. Surviving recipient cells, namely T cells and thymic progenitors, were the source of high day-60 TCRbeta diversity in some patients. T-cell numbers and diversity one year post-transplant derived largely from freshly generated T cells.

The TCR sequence derives from a child younger than two with acute myeloid leukemia, due to receive a stem cell transplant. Source: PBMCs, taken before TCRalphabeta/CD19-depleted stem cell transplant.

The CDR3 nucleotides read TGTGCCAGCAGTTACCGGGCTAGCGGGAGTCTCTACGAGCAGTACTTC. Translated, it gives CASSYRASGSLYEQYF. This chain links TRBV6-2 or TRBV6-3 with TRBJ2-7; 10 bases align to TRBD2. Germline assignment: CDR1 MNHEY and CDR2 SVGEGT. J lost 3 bases, V lost 2 bases, and 7 bases had no gene match. CDR3 length: 16 amino acids.